The 2 T cell receptor beta chains presented below share a single source sample, sequenced in a study of T cell changes during pregnancy in multiple sclerosis. Measured with immunoSEQ multiplex PCR; TCRdb has only the in-frame clones, and not every one. The data hold 100,000 or so clones, with 90% to 95% observed a single time. The sample consisted of peripheral blood, taken in the third trimester of pregnancy. These receptors all stem from a female donor with multiple sclerosis, enrolled in a pregnancy study.

The V and J genes are TRBV6-4 and TRBJ2-5, with 8 bases fitting TRBD2. CDR1 and CDR2 (germline): MRHNA, SNTAGT. V lost 2 bases to trimming and J lost 7 bases; unmatched junction nucleotides: 12. This CDR3 is built from 16 residues. The CDR3 DNA follows: TGTGCCAGCAGTGACCGAGGGACTAGGACGCCAATGACCCAGTACTTC. Translation gives CASSDRGTRTPMTQYF.

J is TRBJ1-5 and V is TRBV5-4, with D uncertain. Trimming took off 0 bases at V and 4 bases at J, with 11 bases between the two ends. Germline V gene data show CDR1 as SGHNT and CDR2 as YYREEE (reference sequence). CDR3 length equals 15 residues. The CDR3 sequence: CASSLDPFGNQPQHF. The DNA for the CDR3 is TGTGCCAGCAGCTTGGATCCTTTCGGTAATCAGCCCCAGCATTTT.